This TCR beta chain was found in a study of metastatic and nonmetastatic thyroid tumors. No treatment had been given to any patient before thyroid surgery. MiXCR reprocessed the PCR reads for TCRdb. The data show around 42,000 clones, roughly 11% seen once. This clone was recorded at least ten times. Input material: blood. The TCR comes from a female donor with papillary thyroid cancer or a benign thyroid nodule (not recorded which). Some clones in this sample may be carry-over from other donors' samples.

In DNA, the CDR3 is TGCGCCAGCAGCACCGGGACTAGCGGGAGCACAGATACGCAGTATTTT. Protein sequence: CASSTGTSGSTDTQYF. The V call is TRBV5-1, the J call TRBJ2-3; TRBD2 aligns across 12 bases. The J segment lost 0 bases and the V segment lost 4 bases, leaving 3 bases of the junction unmatched. Germline V lookup: CDR1 SGHRS, CDR2 YFSETQ. The CDR3 has 16 amino acids.